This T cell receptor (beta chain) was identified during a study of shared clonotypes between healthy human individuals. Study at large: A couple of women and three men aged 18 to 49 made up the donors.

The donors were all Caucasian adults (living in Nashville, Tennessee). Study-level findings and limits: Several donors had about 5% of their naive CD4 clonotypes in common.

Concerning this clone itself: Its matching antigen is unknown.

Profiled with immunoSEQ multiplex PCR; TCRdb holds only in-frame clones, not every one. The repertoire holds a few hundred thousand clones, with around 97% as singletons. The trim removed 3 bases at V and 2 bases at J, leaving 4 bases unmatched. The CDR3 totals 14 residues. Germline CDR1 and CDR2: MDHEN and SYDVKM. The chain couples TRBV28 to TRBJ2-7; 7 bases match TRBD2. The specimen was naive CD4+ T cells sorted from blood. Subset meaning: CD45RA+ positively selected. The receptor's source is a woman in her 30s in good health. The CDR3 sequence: CASSLPSGTYEQYF. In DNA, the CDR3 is TGTGCCAGCAGTTTGCCTAGCGGAACCTACGAGCAGTACTTC. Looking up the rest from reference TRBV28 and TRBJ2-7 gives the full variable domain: DVKVTQSSRYLVKRTGEKVFLECVQDMDHENMFWYRQDPGLGLRLIYFSYDVKMKEKGDIPEGYSVSREKKERFSLILESASTNQTSMYLCASSLPSGTYEQYFGPGTRLTVT.